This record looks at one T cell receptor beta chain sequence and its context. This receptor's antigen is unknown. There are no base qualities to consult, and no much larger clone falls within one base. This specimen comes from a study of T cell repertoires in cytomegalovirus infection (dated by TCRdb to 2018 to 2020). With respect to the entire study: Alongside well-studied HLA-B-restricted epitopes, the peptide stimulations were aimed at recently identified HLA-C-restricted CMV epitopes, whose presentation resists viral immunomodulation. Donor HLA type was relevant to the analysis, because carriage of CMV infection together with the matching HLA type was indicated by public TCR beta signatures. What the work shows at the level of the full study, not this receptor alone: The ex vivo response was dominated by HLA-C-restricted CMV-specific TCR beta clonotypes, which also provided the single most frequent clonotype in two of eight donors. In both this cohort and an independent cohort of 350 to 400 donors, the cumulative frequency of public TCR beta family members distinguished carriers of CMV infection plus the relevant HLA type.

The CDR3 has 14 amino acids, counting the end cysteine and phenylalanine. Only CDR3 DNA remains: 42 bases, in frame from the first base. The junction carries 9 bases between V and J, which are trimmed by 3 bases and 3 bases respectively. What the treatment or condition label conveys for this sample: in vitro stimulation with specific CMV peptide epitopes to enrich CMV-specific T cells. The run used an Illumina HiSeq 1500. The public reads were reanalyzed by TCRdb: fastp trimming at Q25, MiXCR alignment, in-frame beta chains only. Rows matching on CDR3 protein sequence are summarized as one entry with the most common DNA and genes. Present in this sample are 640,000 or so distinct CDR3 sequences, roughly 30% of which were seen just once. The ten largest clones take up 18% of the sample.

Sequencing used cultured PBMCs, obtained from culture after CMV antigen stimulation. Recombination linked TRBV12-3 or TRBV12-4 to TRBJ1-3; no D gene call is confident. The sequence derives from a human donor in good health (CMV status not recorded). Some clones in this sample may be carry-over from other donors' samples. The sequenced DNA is TGTGCCAGCAGTTTTACCCAGGTTGGAAACACCATATATTTT. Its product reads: CASSFTQVGNTIYF.